This paragraph reports one T cell receptor (beta chain). Its antigen is still unknown. The data were obtained in a study of STAT5B mutations in CD4+ large granular lymphocyte leukemia. Study-level information: Cryopreserved patient cells were CD8-depleted, then anti-CD4 bead selected. Study-wide points: Compared with healthy controls (2/35), patient top clones favored TRBV06 (8/27). Only six or seven CD4-sorted patient samples were compared with healthy controls for clonality.

TCRdb keeps only in-frame clones here, not all; method: immunoSEQ multiplex PCR. This table holds 4,300 or so clones, 76% found once. Bead-separated CD4+, CD4+CD8+, CD57+ or CD56+ fractions, or PBMC, were used. Germline lookup yields CDR1 SGDLS and CDR2 YYNGEE. This CDR3 is 14 amino acids long. Trimming took 4 bases from V and 7 from J; bases not matched to a gene: 6. Sequenced: PBMCs. The V and J genes are TRBV9 and TRBJ2-1; 9 nucleotides line up with TRBD1. This TCR was sampled from an older man with CD4+ T-cell large granular lymphocyte leukemia. In DNA form, the CDR3 reads TGTGCCAGCAGCCCAGGGACAGGGAAAAATGAGCAGTTCTTC. Translation gives CASSPGTGKNEQFF.